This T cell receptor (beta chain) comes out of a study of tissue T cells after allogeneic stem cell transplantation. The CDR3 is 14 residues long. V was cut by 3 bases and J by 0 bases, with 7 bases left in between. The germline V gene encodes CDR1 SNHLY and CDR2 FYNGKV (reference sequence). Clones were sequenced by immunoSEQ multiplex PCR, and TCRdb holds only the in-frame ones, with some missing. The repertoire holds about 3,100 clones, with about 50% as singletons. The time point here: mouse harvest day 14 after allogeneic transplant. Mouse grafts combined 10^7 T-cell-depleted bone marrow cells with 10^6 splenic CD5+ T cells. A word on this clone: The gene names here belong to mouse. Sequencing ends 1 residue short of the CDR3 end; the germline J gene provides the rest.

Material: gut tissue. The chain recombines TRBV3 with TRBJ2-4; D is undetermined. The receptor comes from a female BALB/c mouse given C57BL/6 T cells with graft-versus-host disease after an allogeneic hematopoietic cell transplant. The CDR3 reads CASSFANSQNTLYF. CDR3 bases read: TGTGCCAGCAGCTTTGCAAACAGTCAAAACACCTTGTAC.